The next 10 T cell receptor beta chains were all read from a single sample in a study of cytomegalovirus exposure and HLA in healthy donors. The method was immunoSEQ multiplex PCR; TCRdb's version includes in-frame clones alone and lacks a portion of them. Of roughly 98,000 clones listed, roughly nine tenths were seen once; the top ten hold about 5.7%. Specimen: PBMCs. These receptors all stem from a young man in good health and CMV-seropositive.

This sequence joins TRBV20-1 and TRBJ2-1, with 8 bases fitting TRBD2. CDR3 length equals 11 residues. Germline CDR1 reads DFQATT; CDR2 reads SNEGSKA (reference sequence). J lost 10 bases, V lost 6 bases, and 5 bases had no gene match. This CDR3 reads CSAVLAGEQFF. The DNA for the CDR3 is TGCAGTGCAGTATTAGCGGGAGAGCAGTTCTTC.

Here the CDR3 reads CASSLLFRGDTQYF. For the CDR3, the DNA is TGCGCCAGCAGCTTGCTGTTCAGGGGGGATACGCAGTATTTT. The chain uses TRBV5-1 and TRBJ2-3; 7 nucleotides match TRBD1. Germline trimming cut 1 base from V and 6 bases from J; bases unmatched to any gene: 5. Germline V lookup: CDR1 SGHRS, CDR2 YFSETQ. The CDR3 length is 14 residues.

There are a few counts of this clone. The V gene is TRBV7-9, the J gene TRBJ1-2; unclear D gene. This CDR3 spans 15 amino acids. Trimming took 1 base from V and 7 from J, leaving 16 bases between them. Germline V lookup: CDR1 SEHNR, CDR2 FQNEAQ (reference sequence). The CDR3: CASSLVTLRVRGYTF. Here the CDR3 DNA reads TGTGCCAGCAGCTTAGTGACTCTCCGTGTGCGTGGCTACACCTTC.

This sequence joins TRBV5-4 and TRBJ2-7; 12 nucleotides line up with TRBD2. The CDR3 extends over 15 amino acids. Unmatched junction bases numbered 9, after V lost 0 bases and J lost 11 bases. CDR1 and CDR2 (germline): SGHNT, YYREEE (reference sequence). CDR3 nucleotide sequence: TGTGCCAGCAGCTTGGACCCACAACTAGCGGGAGGAGAGTACTTC. Translated: CASSLDPQLAGGEYF.

This clone has more than one count but fewer than ten. The chain couples TRBV7-3 to TRBJ2-7, with 12 bases aligning to TRBD1. Trimming cost V 4 bases and J 5 bases; bases outside gene matches: 9. Per the germline V gene, CDR1 is SGHTA and CDR2 is FQGTGA. The CDR3 covers 16 residues. The CDR3 region is CASSSPPGQGAHEQYF. Here the CDR3 DNA reads TGTGCCAGCAGCTCCCCCCCGGGACAGGGGGCCCACGAGCAGTACTTC.

The rearrangement joins TRBV4-2 to TRBJ2-7; 11 bases are shared with TRBD1. The CDR3 sequence is 15 residues long. Trimming cost V 2 bases and J 3 bases; bases outside gene matches: 3. Germline V gives CDR1 LGHNA, CDR2 YNFKEQ. The CDR3 DNA sequence: TGTGCCAGCAGCCAACTCGGGACAGGGGGCTACGAGCAGTACTTC. Amino acids: CASSQLGTGGYEQYF.

There are a few counts of this clone. This chain links TRBV6-5 with TRBJ2-5; 8 bases match TRBD2. The CDR3 is 14 amino acids. Germline CDR1 MNHEY, CDR2 SVGAGI. V trimming: 5 bases; J trimming: 5 bases; junction bases outside the gene matches: 7. CDR3 protein: CASSISGSMETQYF. Written as DNA, the CDR3 is TGTGCCAGCAGTATAAGCGGGAGTATGGAGACCCAGTACTTC.

The chain is built from TRBV7-3 and TRBJ2-3; 8 positions agree with TRBD2. The CDR3 has 15 amino acids. Germline lookup yields CDR1 SGHTA and CDR2 FQGTGA. The V segment lost 3 bases and the J segment 3 bases; nucleotides outside the gene matches: 5. The CDR3 nucleotides are TGTGCCAGCAGCTTGGCCGGGGGGGCGACAGATACGCAGTATTTT. It translates to CASSLAGGATDTQYF.

CDR3 sequence reads: CASSDGHPPDIQYF. CDR3 DNA: TGTGCCAGCAGTGATGGTCACCCACCAGACATTCAGTACTTC. This chain connects TRBV6-1 to TRBJ2-4; D is unresolved. The CDR3 totals 14 residues. Looked up from germline, CDR1 is MNHNS and CDR2 is SASEGT. V lost 3 bases to trimming and J lost 8 bases, with 14 bases between them.

This clone was seen only once. The chain employs TRBV4-3 and TRBJ1-3; D is undetermined. Germline CDR1 and CDR2: LGHNA and YSLEER. Trimming took 4 bases from V and 0 from J, leaving 19 bases between them. The CDR3 length is 18 residues. As DNA, the CDR3 is TGCGCCAGCAGCCGTTACTACGGGTTAGACCTCTCTGGAAACACCATATATTTT. It yields the protein CASSRYYGLDLSGNTIYF.